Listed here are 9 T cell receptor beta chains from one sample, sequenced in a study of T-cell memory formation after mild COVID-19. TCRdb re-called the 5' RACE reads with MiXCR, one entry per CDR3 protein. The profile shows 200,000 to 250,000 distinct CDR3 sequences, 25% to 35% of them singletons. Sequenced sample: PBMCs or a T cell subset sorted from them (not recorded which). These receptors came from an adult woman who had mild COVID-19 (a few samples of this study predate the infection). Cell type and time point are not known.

CDR3 residues: CAWSVSGLDVYEQYF. The CDR3 DNA reads TGTGCCTGGAGTGTAAGCGGACTGGACGTCTACGAGCAGTACTTC. The rearrangement uses TRBV30 and TRBJ2-7, with D perhaps TRBD2 (5 bases). Trimming took 0 bases from V and 3 from J, leaving 15 bases between them. This CDR3 spans 15 amino acids. Germline V CDR1 and CDR2: GTSNPN, SVGIG (reference sequence).

The DNA of the CDR3 is TGTGCCAGCAGCCACGATAGGACTAGCGGGGCGTACCAAGAGACCCAGTACTTC. Translating gives CASSHDRTSGAYQETQYF. The rearrangement links TRBV3-1 to TRBJ2-5; 12 nucleotides match TRBD2. CDR1 and CDR2 from the germline V gene are LGHDT and YNNKEL (reference sequence). CDR3 length: 18 amino acids. J lost 0 bases, V lost 3 bases, and 8 bases had no gene match.

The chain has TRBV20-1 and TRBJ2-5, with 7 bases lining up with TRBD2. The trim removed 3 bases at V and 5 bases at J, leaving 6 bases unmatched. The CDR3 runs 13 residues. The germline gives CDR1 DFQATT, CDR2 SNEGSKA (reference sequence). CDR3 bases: TGCAGTGCTAGGGGGGGGTCTGGGGAGACCCAGTACTTC. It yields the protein CSARGGSGETQYF.

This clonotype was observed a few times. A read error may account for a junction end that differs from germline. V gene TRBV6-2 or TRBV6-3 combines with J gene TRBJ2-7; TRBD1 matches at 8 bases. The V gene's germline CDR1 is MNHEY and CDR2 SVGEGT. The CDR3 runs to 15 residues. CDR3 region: CASSPTRGLSDEQYF. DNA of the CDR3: TGTGCCAGCAGTCCCACCAGGGGGCTCTCCGACGAGCAGTACTTC.

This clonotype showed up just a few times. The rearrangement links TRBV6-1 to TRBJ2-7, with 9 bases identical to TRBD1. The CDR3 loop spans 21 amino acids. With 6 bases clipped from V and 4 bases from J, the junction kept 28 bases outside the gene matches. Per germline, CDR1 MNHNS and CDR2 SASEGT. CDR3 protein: CASSERDRVSYGYGLGYEQYF. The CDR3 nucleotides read TGTGCCAGCAGCGAGCGGGACAGGGTTTCCTACGGATACGGGTTGGGATACGAGCAGTACTTC.

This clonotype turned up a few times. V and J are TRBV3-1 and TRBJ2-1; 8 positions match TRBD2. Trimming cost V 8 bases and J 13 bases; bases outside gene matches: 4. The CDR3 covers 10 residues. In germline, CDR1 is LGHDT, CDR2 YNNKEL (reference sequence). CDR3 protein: CASLLAVQFF. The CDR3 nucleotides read TGTGCCAGCCTACTAGCGGTTCAGTTCTTC.

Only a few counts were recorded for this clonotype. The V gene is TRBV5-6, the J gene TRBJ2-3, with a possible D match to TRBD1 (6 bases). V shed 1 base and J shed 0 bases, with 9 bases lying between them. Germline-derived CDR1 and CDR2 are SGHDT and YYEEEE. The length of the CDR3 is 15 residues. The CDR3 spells CASSLFGQSTDTQYF. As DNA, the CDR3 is TGTGCCAGCAGCTTGTTCGGACAGAGCACAGATACGCAGTATTTT.

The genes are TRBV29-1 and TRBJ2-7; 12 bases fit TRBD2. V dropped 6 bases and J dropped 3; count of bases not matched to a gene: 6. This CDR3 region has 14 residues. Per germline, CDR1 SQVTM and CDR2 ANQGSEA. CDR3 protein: CSVPGLAGDYEQYF. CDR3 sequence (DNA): TGCAGCGTCCCGGGACTAGCGGGTGACTACGAGCAGTACTTC.

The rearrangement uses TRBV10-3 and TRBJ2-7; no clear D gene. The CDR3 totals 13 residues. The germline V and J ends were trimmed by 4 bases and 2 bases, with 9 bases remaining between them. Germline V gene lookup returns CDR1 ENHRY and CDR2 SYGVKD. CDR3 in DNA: TGTGCCATCAGTGGGGTTAGAACCTACGAGCAGTACTTC. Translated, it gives CAISGVRTYEQYF.